These 25 T cell receptor beta chains came from one sample sequenced in a study of shared clonotypes between healthy human individuals. The protocol was immunoSEQ multiplex PCR, while the TCRdb copy is restricted to in-frame clones and leaves out a portion. The sample records approximately 700,000 clones, 60% to 75% being singletons. Source material: memory CD4+ T cells sorted from blood. Subset: CD45RA-negative fraction. All receptors come from a woman aged 25 to 39 in good health.

V usage is TRBV21-1 and J usage is TRBJ2-5. TRBV21-1 is a pseudogene segment. The CDR3 has 20 residues. CDR3 in amino acids: CASMASQKQNGPNEEETQYF. The CDR3 nucleotides read TGTGCCAGCATGGCAAGTCAAAAACAAAACGGGCCCAATGAAGAAGAGACCCAGTACTTC.

This rearrangement joins TRBV7-3 to TRBJ2-7, with a weak D call TRBD1 (5 bases). Germline lookup yields CDR1 SGHTA and CDR2 FQGTGA. The V end was cut by 5 bases, the J end by 7 bases, with 15 bases between. The CDR3 has 13 amino acids. For the CDR3, the DNA is TGTGCCAGCAGCATCGACAGAGAACGGGAGCAGTACTTC. Amino acids: CASSIDREREQYF.

This clone occurred a few times. V gene TRBV19 combines with J gene TRBJ2-2; 12 nucleotides agree with TRBD2. This CDR3 has 14 amino acids. Per the germline V gene, CDR1 is LNHDA and CDR2 is SQIVND (reference sequence). The ends lost 10 bases at V and 6 bases at J; junction bases unmatched: 6. CDR3 protein: CATQTSGRPGELFF. As DNA, the CDR3 is TGTGCCACCCAAACTAGCGGGAGGCCCGGGGAGCTGTTTTTT.

This clone was counted a single time. The chain employs TRBV28 and TRBJ1-1; D call uncertain. CDR1 is MDHEN and CDR2 is SYDVKM in the germline V gene. The CDR3 is 16 amino acids. V shed 4 bases and J shed 0 bases, with 15 bases lying between them. CDR3 DNA: TGTGCCAGCAGTTCACCCACCGGGAATATGAACACTGAAGCTTTCTTT. Amino acids: CASSSPTGNMNTEAFF.

CDR3 coding DNA: TGTGCCAGCAGCTCCCTAGCGGGAGGGGTCGAGTTCTTC. This encodes CASSSLAGGVEFF. V is TRBV7-3 and J is TRBJ2-1, with 12 bases identical to TRBD2. Trimming took 4 bases from V and 14 from J; bases not matched to a gene: 6. Germline-derived CDR1 and CDR2 are SGHTA and FQGTGA. CDR3 length: 13 amino acids.

The chain couples TRBV25-1 to TRBJ1-2, with D maybe TRBD1 (6 bases). The V gene lost 2 bases and the J gene lost 7 bases, with 14 bases spanning the gap. Germline V gene data show CDR1 as MGHDK and CDR2 as SYGVNS. CDR3 length equals 14 residues. The CDR3 region is CASSEVRGGSGYTF. In nucleotides, the CDR3 is TGTGCCAGCAGTGAAGTCCGAGGGGGAAGTGGCTACACCTTC.

The rearrangement joins TRBV1 to TRBJ2-7; the table's D call, TRBD2, was not checked against the DNA. TRBV1 is a listed pseudogene. The CDR3 is 15 amino acids. The CDR3, as DNA: TGCACCAGCAGCCAGACGACTAGCGGGACCCTCGAGCAGTACTTC. It codes for CTSSQTTSGTLEQYF.

The V call is TRBV11-3, the J call TRBJ2-5; D might be TRBD1 (5 bases). Germline CDR1 and CDR2: SGHNT and YENEEA. CDR3 length equals 14 residues. Trimming shortened V by 1 base and J by 1 base, and 7 bases separated the two germline ends. This chain's CDR3 is CASSLGGSQETQYF. The CDR3 region has the DNA TGTGCCAGCAGCTTAGGGGGCAGCCAAGAGACCCAGTACTTC.

This clone turned up a few times. This rearrangement joins TRBV7-9 to TRBJ1-2, with D tentatively TRBD1 (5 bases). CDR1 and CDR2 (germline): SEHNR, FQNEAQ (reference sequence). V was clipped by 5 bases and J by 4 bases, with 14 bases between them. The CDR3 sequence is 14 residues long. CDR3 amino acids: CASSPPGLSYGYTF. DNA for the CDR3: TGTGCCAGCAGCCCGCCAGGGCTCAGCTATGGCTACACCTTC.

V and J are TRBV7-9 and TRBJ1-1; no firm D call. Trimming removed 2 bases from V and 0 bases from J, with 10 bases in between. The CDR3 has 15 amino acids. Germline V gene sequence: CDR1 SEHNR, CDR2 FQNEAQ (reference sequence). The chain's CDR3 is CASSLLGIMNTEAFF. The CDR3 DNA follows: TGTGCCAGCAGCTTATTGGGAATCATGAACACTGAAGCTTTCTTT.

This clone turned up a few times. The chain links TRBV7-8 to TRBJ2-7; a possible D gene is TRBD1 (5 bases). V was trimmed by 6 bases and J by 6 bases, leaving 21 bases between them. CDR1 is SGHVS, CDR2 FQNEAQ, per germline. The CDR3 has 15 residues. The CDR3 protein is CASSRGRTTSGEQYF. The CDR3 nucleotides read TGTGCCAGCAGTCGAGGACGGACAACGTCTGGCGAGCAGTACTTC.

The chain uses TRBV11-2 and TRBJ2-7; 8 bases map to TRBD2. Trimming removed 3 bases from V and 3 bases from J; junction bases left unmatched: 13. Germline V gene sequence: CDR1 SGHAT, CDR2 FQNNGV. The CDR3 totals 17 residues. In DNA form, the CDR3 reads TGTGCCAGCAGCTTGACTAGCGCCCGAGGGTTTGTCTACGAGCAGTACTTC. This gives the protein CASSLTSARGFVYEQYF.

The chain links TRBV28 to TRBJ1-2; the match to TRBD1 covers 9 bases. V dropped 2 bases and J dropped 6; count of bases not matched to a gene: 10. The CDR3 runs 16 residues. Germline-derived CDR1 and CDR2 are MDHEN and SYDVKM. The DNA of the CDR3 is TGTGCCAGCAGTTTACCCCTCGGGACAGGGTATGATGGCTACACCTTC. Amino acids: CASSLPLGTGYDGYTF.

This chain links TRBV5-8 with TRBJ1-5; perhaps TRBD1 as D (5 bases). Germline CDR1 reads SGHTS; CDR2 reads YDEGEE. The CDR3 consists of 14 residues. V shed 4 bases and J shed 7 bases, with 15 bases lying between them. The CDR3 loop is CASSGRQRHQPQHF. For the CDR3, the DNA is TGTGCCAGCAGCGGGCGACAGCGTCACCAGCCCCAGCATTTT.

This clone came up once. The V call is TRBV23-1, the J call TRBJ2-2; D unresolved. TRBV23-1 falls under the ORF class, with uncertain function. Trimming took 3 bases from V and 5 from J, leaving 7 bases between them. CDR3 length: 13 amino acids. The CDR3 DNA reads TGCGCCAGCAGTCAGGGGTATACCGGGGAGCTGTTTTTT. Protein product: CASSQGYTGELFF.

The chain carries TRBV28 and TRBJ1-1; TRBD1 is a possible D gene (5 bases). The CDR3 sequence is 23 residues long. CDR1 is MDHEN, CDR2 SYDVKM, per germline. The V and J ends lost 2 bases and 1 base respectively, with 35 bases between them. The CDR3 spells CASSLENWLTIYVGESKNTEAFF. The CDR3 DNA sequence: TGTGCCAGCAGTTTAGAGAATTGGTTGACGATCTACGTGGGGGAAAGCAAGAACACTGAAGCTTTCTTT.

The DNA of the CDR3 is TGTGCCAGCAGCTCGGATCAGGCGAAGCAGTACTTC. Translation: CASSSDQAKQYF. This chain joins TRBV9 and TRBJ2-5; D not certain. CDR3 length: 12 amino acids. Germline CDR1 reads SGDLS; CDR2 reads YYNGEE. With 4 bases removed from V and 11 bases from J, the gap between germline ends came to 15 bases.

The chain has TRBV15 and TRBJ2-5, with 11 nucleotides matching TRBD2. V trimming: 1 base; J trimming: 5 bases; junction bases outside the gene matches: 12. The CDR3 is 18 amino acids. The germline V gene has CDR1 LNHNV and CDR2 YYDKDF (reference sequence). The CDR3 here is CATSRGPVAGGSRETQYF. The CDR3 DNA reads as TGTGCCACCAGCAGAGGGCCTGTAGCGGGAGGGTCCCGGGAGACCCAGTACTTC. The complete variable domain, with remaining parts taken from reference TRBV15 and TRBJ2-5, reads DAMVIQNPRYQVTQFGKPVTLSCSQTLNHNVMYWYQQKSSQAPKLLFHYYDKDFNNEADTPDNFQSRRPNTSFCFLDIRSPGLGDTAMYLCATSRGPVAGGSRETQYFGPGTRLLVL.

V gene TRBV7-6 combines with J gene TRBJ2-3; 13 bases align to TRBD2. J was trimmed by 0 bases and V by 7 bases; bases with no gene match: 10. The CDR3 contains 18 residues. CDR1 SGHVS and CDR2 FNYEAQ come from the germline V gene. CDR3 residues: CASNRLAGGRTSTDTQYF. CDR3 sequence (DNA): TGTGCCAGCAACCGACTAGCGGGAGGCCGAACTAGCACAGATACGCAGTATTTT. Variable domain in full (rest from reference TRBV7-6 and TRBJ2-3): GAGVSQSPRYKVTKRGQDVALRCDPISGHVSLYWYRQALGQGPEFLTYFNYEAQQDKSGLPNDRFSAERPEGSISTLTIQRTEQRDSAMYRCASNRLAGGRTSTDTQYFGPGTRLTVL.

Regarding this clone: A read error is likely here: a far larger clone is one base away. In nucleotides, the CDR3 is TGTGCCAGCAGTTACGTCGGCTACGAGCAGTACTTC. Amino acids: CASSYVGYEQYF. The V gene is TRBV6-6, the J gene TRBJ2-7; D not resolved. Trimming stripped 2 bases from V and 3 bases from J, with 5 bases between. CDR3 length: 12 amino acids. The germline V gene has CDR1 MNHNY and CDR2 SVGAGI (reference sequence).

The genes are TRBV7-9 and TRBJ1-4, with TRBD1 as a possible D gene (5 bases). Germline CDR1 and CDR2: SEHNR and FQNEAQ (reference sequence). The V end was cut by 0 bases, the J end by 4 bases, with 18 bases between. The CDR3 is made up of 18 amino acids. CDR3 nucleotides: TGTGCCAGCAGCTTAGCGGCAGGGTCCCAATTAAATAATGAAAAACTGTTTTTT. Protein sequence: CASSLAAGSQLNNEKLFF.

A single count supports this clone. The genes are TRBV4-2 and TRBJ2-5; D is perhaps TRBD1 or TRBD2 (5 bases each). CDR1 is LGHNA, CDR2 YNFKEQ, per germline. V was shortened by 0 bases and J by 1 base, with 21 bases between the two germline ends. This CDR3 spans 19 amino acids. CDR3 sequence (DNA): TGTGCCAGCAGCCAAGAGGTCCGTCTGTTTGGGGACGTCCAAGAGACCCAGTACTTC. Translating gives CASSQEVRLFGDVQETQYF.

J is TRBJ2-3 and V is TRBV6-4; 8 bases line up with TRBD2. J lost 4 bases, V lost 2 bases, and 5 bases had no gene match. CDR1 MRHNA and CDR2 SNTAGT come from the germline V gene. The CDR3 loop spans 15 amino acids. The CDR3 bases are TGTGCCAGCAGTGACACAGCGGGAGAGGCAGATACGCAGTATTTT. As protein: CASSDTAGEADTQYF.

The V call is TRBV7-9, the J call TRBJ1-2; 10 bases align to TRBD1. Per germline, CDR1 SEHNR and CDR2 FQNEAQ (reference sequence). V was clipped by 5 bases and J by 9 bases; unmatched bases: 9. The CDR3 loop spans 14 amino acids. Here the CDR3 reads CASSRGTGDSRYTF. CDR3 nucleotides: TGTGCCAGCAGCAGAGGGACAGGGGATTCTCGCTACACCTTC.

This clone came up many times. The V call is TRBV19, the J call TRBJ1-3; D perhaps matches TRBD1 (6 bases). The germline gives CDR1 LNHDA, CDR2 SQIVND (reference sequence). V was shortened by 6 bases and J by 0 bases, with 15 bases between the two germline ends. This CDR3 has 16 amino acids. The CDR3 is CASRPLGQLSGNTIYF. CDR3 in DNA: TGTGCCAGTAGGCCCCTTGGACAGCTCTCTGGAAACACCATATATTTT.